Below are 32 T cell receptor beta chains sequenced from a single sample in a study of immune cell composition in non-small cell lung cancer. Some clones are missing from TCRdb's copy, which holds only in-frame ones; the method was immunoSEQ multiplex PCR. This sample yields around 3,000 clones, of which around 70% are seen a single time; about 18% belongs to the top ten. The sequenced material came from lung tumor tissue. The receptors come from a human donor with non-small cell lung cancer.

The gene calls are TRBV7-2 and TRBJ2-7; weak D call: TRBD1 (6 bases). V lost 7 bases, J lost 2 bases, and 15 bases lay in between. Per the germline V gene, CDR1 is SGHTA and CDR2 is FQGNSA. There are 14 residues in the CDR3. CDR3 protein: CASTRGRGTYEQYF. The CDR3 DNA sequence: TGTGCCAGCACCAGGGGCAGGGGAACCTACGAGCAGTACTTC.

The chain employs TRBV6-1 and TRBJ2-4; 9 bases line up with TRBD2. J lost 3 bases, V lost 6 bases, and 6 bases had no gene match. In germline, CDR1 is MNHNS, CDR2 SASEGT. The CDR3 totals 15 residues. For the CDR3, the DNA is TGTGCCAGCAGCGTTAGCGGGAGCGGCAAAAACATTCAGTACTTC. Protein product: CASSVSGSGKNIQYF.

The gene calls are TRBV27 and TRBJ1-2, with D possibly being TRBD1 (5 bases). This CDR3 region has 13 residues. Trimming removed 4 bases from V and 5 bases from J, with 11 bases in between. Germline CDR1 reads MNHEY; CDR2 reads SMNVEV (reference sequence). CDR3 DNA: TGTGCCAGCAGTTCCCCCGGACATTATGGCTACACCTTC. This gives the protein CASSSPGHYGYTF.

The chain uses TRBV19 and TRBJ1-2; possibly TRBD1 for D (5 bases). The V end lost 6 bases, the J end lost 2 bases, and 16 bases lay between the germline ends. This CDR3 has 15 amino acids. Germline V gene sequence: CDR1 LNHDA, CDR2 SQIVND (reference sequence). The CDR3 loop reads CASRAPGIGNYGYTF. The DNA for the CDR3 is TGTGCCAGTAGGGCACCAGGGATAGGCAACTATGGCTACACCTTC. Full variable domain (rest looked up from reference TRBV19 and TRBJ1-2): DGGITQSPKYLFRKEGQNVTLSCEQNLNHDAMYWYRQDPGQGLRLIYYSQIVNDFQKGDIAEGYSVSREKKESFPLTVTSAQKNPTAFYLCASRAPGIGNYGYTFGSGTRLTVV.

This CDR3 reads CASSYFPGVADTQYF. The CDR3 DNA sequence: TGTGCCAGCAGTTACTTTCCCGGAGTGGCAGATACGCAGTATTTT. The genes are TRBV6-5 and TRBJ2-3, with no clear D. Germline values: CDR1 MNHEY, CDR2 SVGAGI. V gave up 1 base and J gave up 4 bases, with 12 bases separating them. The CDR3 runs 15 residues.

The chain has TRBV4-3 and TRBJ2-7; 10 positions agree with TRBD2. Trimming cost V 0 bases and J 6 bases; bases outside gene matches: 2. Germline V gene sequence: CDR1 LGHNA, CDR2 YSLEER. CDR3 length: 14 amino acids. The CDR3 loop reads CASSQEAGGTEQYF. CDR3 DNA sequence: TGCGCCAGCAGCCAAGAAGCGGGAGGGACCGAGCAGTACTTC.

This chain connects TRBV2 to TRBJ1-3; TRBD1 matches 8 bases. This CDR3 is built from 19 residues. Germline assignment: CDR1 SNHLY and CDR2 FYNNEI. V dropped 6 bases and J dropped 2; count of bases not matched to a gene: 18. CDR3 DNA: TGTGCCAGCAGCCAAAAGGGACAGGAGATTAGGGGAACTGGAAACACCATATATTTT. Translation gives CASSQKGQEIRGTGNTIYF.

The genes are TRBV6-5 and TRBJ2-7; TRBD2 agrees at 10 bases. The trim removed 8 bases at V and 2 bases at J, leaving 6 bases unmatched. CDR1 MNHEY and CDR2 SVGAGI come from the germline V gene. This CDR3 contains 14 residues. The CDR3 here is CASRKSGRAYEQYF. The CDR3 coding sequence is TGTGCCAGCCGGAAGAGCGGGAGGGCCTACGAGCAGTACTTC.

The gene calls are TRBV27 and TRBJ1-5; tentatively, D is TRBD1 (6 bases). Deletions cut 3 bases from V and 3 bases from J, with 9 bases between. CDR1 is MNHEY, CDR2 SMNVEV, per germline (reference sequence). The length of the CDR3 is 14 residues. In DNA, the CDR3 is TGTGCCAGCAGTTTCAGGGGCGTCAATCAGCCCCAGCATTTT. Encoded protein: CASSFRGVNQPQHF.

The chain recombines TRBV11-2 with TRBJ2-3; unclear D gene. Germline CDR1 SGHAT, CDR2 FQNNGV. Trimming removed 5 bases at V and 5 bases at J, with 8 bases between. The CDR3 consists of 12 residues. CDR3 sequence: CASSPLRDTQYF. The CDR3 DNA is TGTGCCAGCAGCCCCCTGAGAGATACGCAGTATTTT.

The chain employs TRBV2 and TRBJ2-2, with TRBD1 as a possible D gene (5 bases). CDR3 length equals 13 residues. CDR1 is SNHLY and CDR2 is FYNNEI in the germline V gene. V shed 3 bases and J shed 10 bases, with 12 bases lying between them. The CDR3 loop is CASSDLRGEELFF. DNA for the CDR3: TGTGCCAGCAGTGACTTAAGGGGCGAGGAGCTGTTTTTT.

The J gene is TRBJ1-6, the V gene TRBV18, with a possible D match to TRBD1 (5 bases). The V end was cut by 3 bases, the J end by 7 bases, with 10 bases between. This CDR3 has 14 amino acids. Per the germline V gene, CDR1 is KGHSH and CDR2 is LQKENI. CDR3 DNA: TGTGCCAGCTCACCCACCCAGGGCAATTCACCCCTCCACTTT. This gives the protein CASSPTQGNSPLHF.

The chain carries TRBV7-7 and TRBJ1-4; unclear D gene. CDR1 is SSHAT and CDR2 is FNYEAQ in the germline V gene (reference sequence). Between the trimmed V and J ends, which lost 3 bases and 0 bases, there was a span of 8 bases. This CDR3 is 15 amino acids long. The CDR3 DNA is TGTGCCAGCAGCTTTGGGAGAGCAACTAATGAAAAACTGTTTTTT. This encodes CASSFGRATNEKLFF. Complete variable domain (other parts from reference TRBV7-7 and TRBJ1-4): GAGVSQSPRYKVTKRGQDVTLRCDPISSHATLYWYQQALGQGPEFLTYFNYEAQPDKSGLPSDRFSAERPEGSISTLTIQRTEQRDSAMYRCASSFGRATNEKLFFGSGTQLSVL.

The CDR3 here is CSIGYNEQFF. CDR3 DNA sequence: TGCAGTATCGGGTACAATGAGCAGTTCTTC. The rearrangement uses TRBV20-1 and TRBJ2-1; D gene uncertain. Trimming stripped 8 bases from V and 4 bases from J, with 6 bases between. This CDR3 has 10 residues. CDR1 is DFQATT and CDR2 is SNEGSKA in the germline V gene (reference sequence).

This chain links TRBV27 with TRBJ1-6, with 7 bases lining up with TRBD1. The CDR3 is 14 residues long. The V gene end was trimmed by 5 bases and the J gene end by 7 bases; junction bases not matched to a gene: 5. CDR1 and CDR2 from the germline V gene are MNHEY and SMNVEV (reference sequence). The CDR3 DNA is TGTGCCAGCAGTATAACAGGGGTAAATTCACCCCTCCACTTT. Its translation: CASSITGVNSPLHF.

J is TRBJ2-5 and V is TRBV18; TRBD2 is a possible D gene (6 bases). Germline CDR1 KGHSH, CDR2 LQKENI. The CDR3 runs to 14 residues. V was pared by 6 bases and J by 4 bases, with 15 bases between. CDR3 nucleotide sequence: TGTGCCAGCTCCCCCGGGACTGGCCGAGAGACCCAGTACTTC. Residues: CASSPGTGRETQYF.

CDR3: CASSLPGTGASYEQYF. Written as DNA, the CDR3 is TGTGCCAGTAGTCTGCCTGGGACAGGCGCTTCCTACGAGCAGTACTTC. The V call is TRBV19, the J call TRBJ2-7; 8 bases line up with TRBD1. V gave up 5 bases and J gave up 1 base; unmatched junction bases: 10. The V gene's germline CDR1 is LNHDA and CDR2 SQIVND (reference sequence). The CDR3 runs to 16 residues.

This chain connects TRBV29-1 to TRBJ1-1; D is possibly TRBD1 (6 bases). The CDR3 contains 11 residues. V lost 5 bases and J 9 bases, leaving 13 bases between the germline ends. The germline V gene encodes CDR1 SQVTM and CDR2 ANQGSEA. CDR3 in amino acids: CSVPGTLKAFF. CDR3 nucleotides: TGCAGCGTTCCAGGGACATTAAAAGCTTTCTTT. Full variable domain (outside the CDR3, taken from reference TRBV29-1 and TRBJ1-1): SAVISQKPSRDICQRGTSLTIQCQVDSQVTMMFWYRQQPGQSLTLIATANQGSEATYESGFVIDKFPISRPNLTFSTLTVSNMSPEDSSIYLCSVPGTLKAFFGQGTRLTVV.

This clone came up once. The gene calls are TRBV30 and TRBJ2-1; 9 bases map to TRBD2. Trimming cost V 2 bases and J 4 bases; bases outside gene matches: 6. The CDR3 consists of 15 residues. Germline values: CDR1 GTSNPN, CDR2 SVGIG (reference sequence). This CDR3 reads CAWSPLAGPYNEQFF. The CDR3 nucleotides are TGTGCCTGGAGTCCCCTAGCGGGGCCATACAATGAGCAGTTCTTC.

CDR3 sequence: CAWSPGGGTEAFF. In DNA, the CDR3 is TGTGCCTGGAGCCCCGGGGGAGGCACTGAAGCTTTCTTT. This chain joins TRBV30 and TRBJ1-1; perhaps TRBD1 as D (5 bases). CDR3 length equals 13 residues. V lost 3 bases and J 4 bases, leaving 12 bases between the germline ends. Germline V gene lookup returns CDR1 GTSNPN and CDR2 SVGIG (reference sequence). Based on the CDR3 plus reference TRBV30 and TRBJ1-1, the full variable domain is SQTIHQWPATLVQPVGSPLSLECTVEGTSNPNLYWYRQAAGRGLQLLFYSVGIGQISSEVPQNLSASRPQDRQFILSSKKLLLSDSGFYLCAWSPGGGTEAFFGQGTRLTVV.

This clone has only a few counts. The chain links TRBV5-1 to TRBJ1-1, with TRBD1 matching over 10 bases. This CDR3 is built from 15 residues. V lost 4 bases and J lost 0; bases outside the gene matches: 3. Germline V gives CDR1 SGHRS, CDR2 YFSETQ. The CDR3 protein is CASSPDRGLNTEAFF. The CDR3, as DNA: TGCGCCAGCAGCCCTGACAGGGGGCTGAACACTGAAGCTTTCTTT.

This clone was counted between two and nine times. The V and J genes are TRBV7-2 and TRBJ2-2; 10 positions match TRBD2. Looked up from germline, CDR1 is SGHTA and CDR2 is FQGNSA. Trimming cost V 2 bases and J 6 bases; bases outside gene matches: 6. The CDR3 sequence is 16 residues long. The CDR3 bases are TGTGCCAGCAGCTTATGGGCTAGCGGGAGAGCCGGGGAGCTGTTTTTT. Translating it yields CASSLWASGRAGELFF. Full variable domain (outside the CDR3, taken from reference TRBV7-2 and TRBJ2-2): GAGVSQSPSNKVTEKGKDVELRCDPISGHTALYWYRQSLGQGLEFLIYFQGNSAPDKSGLPSDRFSAERTGGSVSTLTIQRTQQEDSAVYLCASSLWASGRAGELFFGEGSRLTVL.

The rearrangement joins TRBV7-8 to TRBJ2-7; 10 bases map to TRBD2. V lost 1 base and J lost 4; bases outside the gene matches: 7. CDR1 SGHVS and CDR2 FQNEAQ come from the germline V gene. The CDR3 is 16 residues long. The CDR3 nucleotides read TGTGCCAGCAGCTTAGGGTTAGCGGGGGGATTATACGAGCAGTACTTC. Translating gives CASSLGLAGGLYEQYF.

This clone was seen a handful of times. The chain couples TRBV19 to TRBJ1-2, with D maybe TRBD1 (6 bases). Per germline, CDR1 LNHDA and CDR2 SQIVND (reference sequence). Trimming left V 3 bases short and J 4 bases short, with 12 bases between. The CDR3 runs to 14 residues. For the CDR3, the DNA is TGTGCCAGTAGTATGGGTCGGACAGCCTATGGCTACACCTTC. Protein: CASSMGRTAYGYTF.

With regard to this clone: Its ends do not fully match the called genes, so a read error is possible. The rearrangement uses TRBV18 and TRBJ1-4; the D is unclear. This CDR3 is 15 amino acids long. Per the germline V gene, CDR1 is KGHSH and CDR2 is LQKENI. The chain's CDR3 is CASSANDIVNENLFF. DNA for the CDR3: TGTGCCAGCTCCGCGAACGATATAGTGAATGAAAATCTGTTTTTT.

V gene TRBV5-1 combines with J gene TRBJ2-3; D not resolved. CDR1 is SGHRS and CDR2 is YFSETQ in the germline V gene. V dropped 0 bases and J dropped 2 bases, with 7 bases sitting between them. The CDR3 covers 14 residues. This CDR3 reads CASSLGGFTDTQYF. The CDR3 DNA reads as TGCGCCAGCAGCTTGGGCGGCTTCACAGATACGCAGTATTTT.

A word on this clone: At one end the junction does not follow the germline gene, possibly because of a read error. The V call is TRBV7-2, the J call TRBJ2-7; D possibly uses TRBD1 or TRBD2 (6 bases each). The CDR3 spans 12 residues. Germline assignment: CDR1 SGHTA and CDR2 FQGNSA. CDR3 amino acids: CASSLGGLEQYF. The CDR3 region has the DNA TGTGCCAGCAGTTTAGGGGGGCTCGAGCAGTACTTC.

J is TRBJ1-1 and V is TRBV9; 9 bases line up with TRBD1. This CDR3 has 16 residues. Germline loops: CDR1 SGDLS, CDR2 YYNGEE. Trimming removed 4 bases from V and 2 bases from J; junction bases left unmatched: 9. The CDR3 DNA is TGTGCCAGCAGCCAGAGGGACAGGGTCGTCAACACTGAAGCTTTCTTT. This sequence encodes CASSQRDRVVNTEAFF.

The chain employs TRBV14 and TRBJ2-7; 7 nucleotides align to TRBD2. CDR1 SGHDN and CDR2 FVKESK come from the germline V gene. V lost 0 bases and J lost 6; bases outside the gene matches: 8. CDR3 length: 15 amino acids. CDR3 nucleotides: TGTGCCAGCAGCCAAGAAGGCGGGGGACGGCCCGAGCAGTACTTC. Its protein product is CASSQEGGGRPEQYF.

This chain uses TRBV7-8 with TRBJ2-7; 8 positions match TRBD1. Losses at the gene ends were 10 bases for V and 1 base for J; bases not matched to a gene: 6. CDR3 length: 13 residues. The V gene's germline CDR1 is SGHVS and CDR2 FQNEAQ. CDR3 nucleotides: TGTGCCATTCAGACAGGGGAATCCTACGAGCAGTACTTC. Residues: CAIQTGESYEQYF.

The J gene is TRBJ1-1, the V gene TRBV5-4; D unresolved. This CDR3 is built from 13 residues. Germline V gives CDR1 SGHNT, CDR2 YYREEE (reference sequence). V lost 4 bases to trimming and J lost 8 bases, with 15 bases between them. The CDR3 DNA follows: TGTGCCAGCAGCCAAGATCGGGAGGCAGAAGCTTTCTTT. Its translation is CASSQDREAEAFF.

The V and J genes are TRBV5-4 and TRBJ1-2; no clear D. Trimming took 0 bases from V and 8 from J, leaving 8 bases between them. This CDR3 region has 12 residues. CDR1 and CDR2 (germline): SGHNT, YYREEE (reference sequence). The CDR3 sequence: CASSLERSGYTF. CDR3 coding DNA: TGTGCCAGCAGCTTGGAGCGGTCAGGCTACACCTTC.